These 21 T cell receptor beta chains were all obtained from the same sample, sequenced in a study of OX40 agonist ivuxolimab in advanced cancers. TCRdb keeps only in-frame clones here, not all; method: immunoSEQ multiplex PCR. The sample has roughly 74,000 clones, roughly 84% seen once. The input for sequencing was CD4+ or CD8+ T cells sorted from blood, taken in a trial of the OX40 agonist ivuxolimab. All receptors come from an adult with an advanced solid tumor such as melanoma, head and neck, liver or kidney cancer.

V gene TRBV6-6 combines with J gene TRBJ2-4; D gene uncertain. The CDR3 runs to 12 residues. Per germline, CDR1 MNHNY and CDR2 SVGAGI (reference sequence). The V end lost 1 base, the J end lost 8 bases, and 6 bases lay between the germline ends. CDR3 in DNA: TGTGCCAGCAGTTACTTTTCGGACATTCAGTACTTC. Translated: CASSYFSDIQYF.

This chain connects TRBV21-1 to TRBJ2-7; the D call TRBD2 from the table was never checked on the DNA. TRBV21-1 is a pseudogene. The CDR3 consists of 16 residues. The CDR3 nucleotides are TGTGCCAGCAGCAAAGTAATACGCGAGAGCTCCTACGAGCAGTACTTC. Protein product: CASSKVIRESSYEQYF.

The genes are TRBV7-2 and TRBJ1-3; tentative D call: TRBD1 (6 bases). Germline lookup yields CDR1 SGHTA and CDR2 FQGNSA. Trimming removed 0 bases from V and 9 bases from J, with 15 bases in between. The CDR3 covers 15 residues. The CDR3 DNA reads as TGTGCCAGCAGCTTAGCACAGGGCGGTTTTGGCACCATATATTTT. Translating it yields CASSLAQGGFGTIYF.

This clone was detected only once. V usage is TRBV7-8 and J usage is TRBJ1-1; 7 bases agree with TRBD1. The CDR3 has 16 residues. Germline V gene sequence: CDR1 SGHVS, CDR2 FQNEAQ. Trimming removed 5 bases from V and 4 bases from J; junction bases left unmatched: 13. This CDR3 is CASSPRNRDSFTEAFF. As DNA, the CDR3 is TGTGCCAGCAGCCCCAGAAACCGGGACAGCTTCACTGAAGCTTTCTTT.

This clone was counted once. The CDR3 DNA sequence: TGTGCCAGCAGCTTGGGGCCAGCCAGCTCTGGAAACACCATATATTTT. Translating gives CASSLGPASSGNTIYF. The chain employs TRBV5-5 and TRBJ1-3; D is unresolved. The V gene lost 0 bases and the J gene lost 0 bases, with 10 bases spanning the gap. The CDR3 runs 16 residues. Germline CDR1 reads SGHKS; CDR2 reads YYEKEE (reference sequence).

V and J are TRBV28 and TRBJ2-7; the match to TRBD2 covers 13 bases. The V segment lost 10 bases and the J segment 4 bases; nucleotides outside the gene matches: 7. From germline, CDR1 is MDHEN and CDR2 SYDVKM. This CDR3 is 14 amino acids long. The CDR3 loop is CATCPLAGGYEQYF. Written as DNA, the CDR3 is TGTGCCACCTGCCCACTAGCGGGAGGGTACGAGCAGTACTTC.

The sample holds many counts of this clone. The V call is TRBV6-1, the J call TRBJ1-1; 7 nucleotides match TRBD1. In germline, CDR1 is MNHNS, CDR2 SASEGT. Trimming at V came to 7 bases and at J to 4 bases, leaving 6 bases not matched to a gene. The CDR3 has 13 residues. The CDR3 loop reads CASNLQGSTEAFF. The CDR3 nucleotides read TGTGCCAGCAACTTACAGGGGAGCACTGAAGCTTTCTTT.

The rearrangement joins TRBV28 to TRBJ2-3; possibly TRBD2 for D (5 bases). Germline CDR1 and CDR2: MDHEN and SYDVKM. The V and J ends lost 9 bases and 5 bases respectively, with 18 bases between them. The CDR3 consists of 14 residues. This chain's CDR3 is CASKTLRRGDTQYF. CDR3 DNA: TGTGCCAGTAAGACCCTTCGCCGGGGAGATACGCAGTATTTT.

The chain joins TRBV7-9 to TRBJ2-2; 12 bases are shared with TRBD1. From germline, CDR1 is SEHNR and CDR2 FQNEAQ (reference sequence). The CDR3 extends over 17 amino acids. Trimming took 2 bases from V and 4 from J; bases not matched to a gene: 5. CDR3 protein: CASSLRGQGAGTGELFF. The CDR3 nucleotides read TGTGCCAGCAGCTTAAGGGGACAGGGGGCCGGCACCGGGGAGCTGTTTTTT.

CDR3 bases: TGTGCCAGCAGCTCCAGGGTGGGGATTAGCACAGATACGCAGTATTTT. Amino acids: CASSSRVGISTDTQYF. V is TRBV7-6 and J is TRBJ2-3, with D perhaps TRBD1 (5 bases). Trimming took 4 bases from V and 0 from J, leaving 14 bases between them. The length of the CDR3 is 16 residues. Germline loops: CDR1 SGHVS, CDR2 FNYEAQ.

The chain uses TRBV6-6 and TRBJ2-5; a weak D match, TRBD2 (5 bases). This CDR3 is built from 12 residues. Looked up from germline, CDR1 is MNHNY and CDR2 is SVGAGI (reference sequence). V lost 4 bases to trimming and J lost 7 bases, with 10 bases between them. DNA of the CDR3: TGTGCCAGCAGTTTCACCGAGGGGACCCAGTACTTC. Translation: CASSFTEGTQYF.

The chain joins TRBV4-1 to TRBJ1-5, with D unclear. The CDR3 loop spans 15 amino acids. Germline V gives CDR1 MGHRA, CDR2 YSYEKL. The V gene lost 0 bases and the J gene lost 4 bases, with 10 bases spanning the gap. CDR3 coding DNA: TGCGCCAGCAGCCAAGAGGCCCGAGAGAATCAGCCCCAGCATTTT. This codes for CASSQEARENQPQHF.

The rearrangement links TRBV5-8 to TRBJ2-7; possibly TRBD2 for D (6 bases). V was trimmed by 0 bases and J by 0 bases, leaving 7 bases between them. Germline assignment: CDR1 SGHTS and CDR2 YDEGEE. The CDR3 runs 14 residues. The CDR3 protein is CASSLAGSSYEQYF. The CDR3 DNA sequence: TGTGCCAGCAGCTTGGCCGGGAGCTCCTACGAGCAGTACTTC.

CDR3 DNA: TGTGCCAGCAGCTCACTGGGCGTTTTCTCTGGAAACACCATATATTTT. Amino acid sequence: CASSSLGVFSGNTIYF. This sequence joins TRBV5-6 and TRBJ1-3, with D unclear. Trimming pared 3 bases from V and 0 bases from J, leaving 13 bases between. Germline CDR1 reads SGHDT; CDR2 reads YYEEEE. The CDR3 loop spans 16 amino acids. The entire variable domain, with the rest obtained from reference TRBV5-6 and TRBJ1-3, is as follows: DAGVTQSPTHLIKTRGQQVTLRCSPKSGHDTVSWYQQALGQGPQFIFQYYEEEERQRGNFPDRFSGHQFPNYSSELNVNALLLGDSALYLCASSSLGVFSGNTIYFGEGSWLTVV.

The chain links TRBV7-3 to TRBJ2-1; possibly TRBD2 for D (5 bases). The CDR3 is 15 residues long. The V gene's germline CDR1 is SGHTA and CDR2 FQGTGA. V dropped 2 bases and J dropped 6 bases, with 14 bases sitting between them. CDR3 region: CASSLQVGESNEQFF. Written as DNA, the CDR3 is TGTGCCAGCAGCTTACAGGTGGGAGAGTCCAATGAGCAGTTCTTC.

The CDR3 spells CASSLGTASTDTQYF. CDR3 nucleotide sequence: TGTGCCAGCAGCTTAGGCACGGCGAGCACAGATACGCAGTATTTT. This chain connects TRBV7-6 to TRBJ2-3, with D unclear. The ends were cut back, 1 base at V and 0 bases at J, with 8 bases in the middle. CDR3 length: 15 residues. The germline gives CDR1 SGHVS, CDR2 FNYEAQ.

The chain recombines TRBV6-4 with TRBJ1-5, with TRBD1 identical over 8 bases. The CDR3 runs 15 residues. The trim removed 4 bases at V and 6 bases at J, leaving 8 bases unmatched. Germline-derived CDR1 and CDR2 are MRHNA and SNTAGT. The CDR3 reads CASSATGAQGQPQHF. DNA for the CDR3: TGTGCCAGCAGTGCGACAGGGGCGCAGGGTCAGCCCCAGCATTTT.

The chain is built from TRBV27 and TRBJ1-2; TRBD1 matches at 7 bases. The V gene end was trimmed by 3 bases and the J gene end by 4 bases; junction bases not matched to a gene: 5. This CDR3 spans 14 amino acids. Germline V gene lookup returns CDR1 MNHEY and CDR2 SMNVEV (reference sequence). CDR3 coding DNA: TGTGCCAGCAGTTTGTCAGGGGGAGCCTATGGCTACACCTTC. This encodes CASSLSGGAYGYTF.

This CDR3 is CAARGAGANVLTF. In DNA, the CDR3 is TGTGCGGCAAGGGGGGCCGGGGCCAACGTCCTGACTTTC. The genes are TRBV27 and TRBJ2-6, with D perhaps given as TRBD1 or TRBD2 (6 bases each). Germline CDR1 reads MNHEY; CDR2 reads SMNVEV (reference sequence). This CDR3 has 13 amino acids.

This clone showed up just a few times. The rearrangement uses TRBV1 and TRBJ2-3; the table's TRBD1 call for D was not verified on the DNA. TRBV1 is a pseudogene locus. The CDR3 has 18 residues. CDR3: CTSSQPPFWWGRTDTQYF. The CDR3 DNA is TGCACCAGCAGCCAACCCCCCTTTTGGTGGGGCCGCACAGATACGCAGTATTTT.

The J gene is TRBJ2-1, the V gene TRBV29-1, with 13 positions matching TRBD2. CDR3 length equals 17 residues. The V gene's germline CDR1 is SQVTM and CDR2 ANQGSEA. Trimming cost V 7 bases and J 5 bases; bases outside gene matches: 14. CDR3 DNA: TGCAGCGGTCGGGATCCGGGACTAGCGGGACCAAACAATGAGCAGTTCTTC. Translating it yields CSGRDPGLAGPNNEQFF.